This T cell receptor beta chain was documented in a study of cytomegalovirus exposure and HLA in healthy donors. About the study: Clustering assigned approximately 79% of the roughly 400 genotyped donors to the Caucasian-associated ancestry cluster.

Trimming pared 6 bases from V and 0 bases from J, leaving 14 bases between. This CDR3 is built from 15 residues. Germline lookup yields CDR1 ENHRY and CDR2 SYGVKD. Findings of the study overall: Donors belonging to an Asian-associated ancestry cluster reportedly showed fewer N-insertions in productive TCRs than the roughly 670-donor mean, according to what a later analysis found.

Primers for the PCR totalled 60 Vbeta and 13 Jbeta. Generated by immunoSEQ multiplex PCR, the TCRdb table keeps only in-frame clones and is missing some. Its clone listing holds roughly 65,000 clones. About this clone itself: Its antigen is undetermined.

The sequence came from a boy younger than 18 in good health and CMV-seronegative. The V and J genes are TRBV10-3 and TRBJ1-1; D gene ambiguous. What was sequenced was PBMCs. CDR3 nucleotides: TGTGCCATCAGGGAATACGACAACATGAACACTGAAGCTTTCTTT. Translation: CAIREYDNMNTEAFF.